What follows describes a single T cell receptor (beta chain). Antigen: not known. This CDR3 spans 16 amino acids. The V and J ends lost 1 base and 5 bases respectively, with 17 bases between them. Germline assignment: CDR1 SGHDN and CDR2 FVKESK. Next came a second PCR, run for roughly 6 to 11 cycles, which used a sample-barcoded 5' primer along with a J-beta primer mix. With 12 random nucleotides, a template-switch adaptor tagged each individual cDNA molecule. TCRdb re-analysed the 5' RACE reads in MiXCR, keeping a single row per CDR3 protein. This table holds fewer than 2,000,000 distinct CDR3 sequences, about 39% found once. The sample comes from a study of blood T cells in healthy people across ages. For the study at large: There was about one barcoded beta molecule captured by template switching per two T cells.

Regarding the study as a whole: In long-lived donors, naive CD4+ cell counts and diversity exceeded those of aged donors.

Sample: blood. The receptor was derived from a human donor in good health. The V gene is TRBV14, the J gene TRBJ1-1, with D perhaps matching TRBD1 (6 bases). Here the CDR3 reads CASSQAPGALWTEAFF. The CDR3 bases are TGTGCCAGCAGCCAAGCCCCAGGGGCTTTGTGGACTGAAGCTTTCTTT. The full variable domain, its missing parts supplied by reference TRBV14 and TRBJ1-1, is EAGVTQFPSHSVIEKGQTVTLRCDPISGHDNLYWYRRVMGKEIKFLLHFVKESKQDESGMPNNRFLAERTGGTYSTLKVQPAELEDSGVYFCASSQAPGALWTEAFFGQGTRLTVV.